These T cell receptor beta chains were read from a single sample in a study of glioma-infiltrating T cells after dendritic cell vaccination. Here immunoSEQ multiplex PCR was the method, and the copy in TCRdb shows in-frame clones only, minus some. The table includes more than 45,000 clones, 70% to 85% detected once. Sequences were derived from blood, sampled after dendritic cell vaccination. These receptors all stem from a human donor with glioblastoma. Each CDR3 is given without its conserved first and last residue. The D gene is left open where the match is weak.

d_call	j_call	v_call	cdr3_aa
TRBD1	TRBJ2-5	TRBV15	ATQRGLGETQY
NA	TRBJ1-5	TRBV7-2	ASSLSSQPQH
TRBD1	TRBJ1-1	TRBV6-6	ASSYSGQGSTEAF
TRBD1	TRBJ2-7	TRBV7-9	ASSPRGQGAATYEQY
NA	TRBJ1-3	TRBV28	ASRETDRGNTIY
TRBD1	TRBJ2-7	TRBV6-1	ASTPGQGGNEQY
NA	TRBJ2-1	TRBV7-6	ASSLKLGTPDNEQF
NA	TRBJ2-3	TRBV11-2	ASSPDRSSTDTQY
NA	TRBJ1-2	TRBV5-1	ASRLYSPSNYGYT
NA	TRBJ1-4	TRBV7-9	ASSFTALLSEKLF
TRBD1	TRBJ2-1	TRBV27	ASSFQTGVQF
TRBD1	TRBJ2-1	TRBV27	ASTTGGHLYNEQF
TRBD1	TRBJ2-3	TRBV6-1	ASGDSSTDTQY
NA	TRBJ2-7	TRBV5-1	ASSWSGGPYYEQY
TRBD1	TRBJ1-4	TRBV5-1	ASSPGTEEEKLF
NA	TRBJ2-7	TRBV19	ASSIRDSTYEQY
TRBD1	TRBJ1-2	TRBV11-3	ASSLEGLGQAYYGYT
TRBD2	TRBJ2-5	TRBV11-2	ASSLFPSGGYQETQY
TRBD2	TRBJ2-5	TRBV2	ASSPLAGVETQY
NA	TRBJ2-3	TRBV5-6	ASSLRGSTDTQY
NA	TRBJ2-7	TRBV23-1	ASSLRDKIYEQY
NA	TRBJ2-2	TRBV2	ARQIENTGELF
NA	TRBJ2-1	TRBV5-1	ASSQDSQSSYNEQF
NA	TRBJ1-2	TRBV5-5	ASSENYGYT
TRBD2	TRBJ2-1	TRBV18	ASSPSGGTYNEQF
TRBD1	TRBJ2-5	TRBV9	ASSGDRAQETQY
NA	TRBJ2-5	TRBV7-9	ASSELRYETQY
TRBD1	TRBJ2-5	TRBV6-5	ASSTGTVPGTQY
NA	TRBJ2-4	TRBV19	ASSTAGKNLGNIQY
TRBD2	TRBJ2-2	TRBV10-3	AAGGAGGPITGELF
NA	TRBJ1-2	TRBV15	ATSRGGAETKTRYGYT
TRBD1	TRBJ1-2	TRBV18	ASSLDRGPYGYT
NA	TRBJ2-5	TRBV19	ASSIQGLETQY
NA	TRBJ2-6	TRBV7-2	ASSTRKGANVLT
TRBD1	TRBJ1-2	TRBV9	ASSFRTGENYT
TRBD2	TRBJ2-7	TRBV7-8	ASSLSLAGGRDEQY
TRBD2	TRBJ2-1	TRBV5-4	AASYGGVEQF
NA	TRBJ1-1	TRBV19	ASSLAGNGNTEAF
NA	TRBJ2-3	TRBV18	ASSNLQGFNTQY
TRBD1	TRBJ1-2	TRBV30	AWGGQGELNYGYT
TRBD1	TRBJ2-7	TRBV7-2	ASSLVRQRQGETYEQY
NA	TRBJ1-1	TRBV4-3	ASSYDTNTEAF